This T cell receptor beta chain comes out of a study of cytotoxic CD8 clonotypes in ibrutinib-treated CLL. About the research overall: IGHV unmutated fewer than 18; relapsed/refractory 11; treatment-naive over 14. The study's findings and limits: Having risen at ibrutinib response, clonality had fallen back toward baseline by progression.

Trimming left V 4 bases short and J 16 bases short, with 14 bases between. Germline values: CDR1 MNHEY, CDR2 SVGAGI. This CDR3 is built from 12 residues. Profiling relied on immunoSEQ multiplex PCR, and the TCRdb table lists in-frame clones only, not all of them. The data contain around 330,000 clones, 60% to 80% of them singletons. This clone was seen a handful of times. Antigen: not known. The specimen comprised PBMCs, sampled after 36 months of ibrutinib treatment. This rearrangement joins TRBV6-5 to TRBJ1-6; D is perhaps TRBD1 (6 bases). The sequence came from a human donor with chronic lymphocytic leukemia. CDR3 sequence: CASSLNRGRLHF. CDR3 DNA: TGTGCCAGCAGTTTGAATCGGGGGCGACTCCACTTT.